This T cell receptor (beta chain) is from a study of T cells in Graves' hyperthyroidism and ophthalmopathy. TCR beta CDR3 regions were amplified from RNA. The HTBI primer set drove a first-round RT-PCR of the TCR CDR3. TCRdb analysed the multiplex PCR reads with MiXCR anew, one entry per CDR3 protein. The sample shows around 300,000 distinct CDR3 sequences, around 15% of them seen only once. The sample holds many counts of this clonotype. Sequencing used blood. This sequence originates from a woman aged 40 to 49 with Graves' hyperthyroidism.

The CDR3 is CASSPRTGDTEAFF. The CDR3 coding sequence is TGTGCCAGCAGCCCCCGGACAGGGGACACTGAAGCTTTCTTT. This chain uses TRBV2 with TRBJ1-1; 9 nucleotides align to TRBD1. The V segment lost 6 bases and the J segment 3 bases; nucleotides outside the gene matches: 5. The CDR3 is 14 amino acids. Germline V gene lookup returns CDR1 SNHLY and CDR2 FYNNEI.